The present T cell receptor beta chain was sequenced within a study of graft-versus-host responses after intestinal transplantation. TCRdb's copy holds only in-frame clones and misses some; the assay was immunoSEQ multiplex PCR. The repertoire holds around 43,000 clones, with 90% to 95% as singletons. Study-wide findings and caveats: The marrow of recipients harbored GvH clones, and ileum or blood showed some of them first.

The CDR3 sequence is 14 residues long. Trimming took off 5 bases at V and 2 bases at J, with 11 bases between the two ends. CDR1 and CDR2 (germline): PRHDT, FYEKMQ (reference sequence). This clone was seen a single time. No antigen is known for it. The starting material was PBMCs, obtained 524 days after transplant. The sequence was obtained from a human patient who received an intestinal transplant, so some T cells may come from the graft donor. V is TRBV13 and J is TRBJ2-3; a weak D match, TRBD2 (7 bases). The CDR3 protein is CASSGGGPTDTQYF. The CDR3 region has the DNA TGTGCCAGCAGCGGGGGGGGGCCCACAGATACGCAGTATTTT.